The rows below give T cell receptor beta chains drawn from one sample of a study of T cells in Graves' hyperthyroidism and ophthalmopathy. TCRdb itself ran the multiplex PCR reads through MiXCR, one entry per CDR3 protein. The sample carries roughly 660,000 distinct CDR3 sequences, approximately 15% recorded once. The sequencing sample was made of blood. The receptors derive from a man aged 45-65 years with Graves' hyperthyroidism. Both conserved end residues are part of each CDR3. The order of the fields is D gene, V gene, clone size, J gene, CDR3 DNA, CDR3 protein. The D gene is left open where the match is weak. Clone size is stated in some rows and not others, as once, few, many or a class when expanded.

-	TRBV7-3	-	TRBJ2-1	TGTGCCAGCAGCTCGTCGCTGGCCGTTTCGGGGTCGTCCTACAATGAGCAGTTCTTC	CASSSSLAVSGSSYNEQFF
TRBD2	TRBV6-1	many	TRBJ2-1	TGTGCCAGCAGTGACAAGCTAGCGGGAGTTAAGTACAATGAGCAGTTCTTC	CASSDKLAGVKYNEQFF
-	TRBV3-1	-	TRBJ1-2	TGTGCCAGCAGCCAAGATTGGACCGGCGCTTATGATGGCTACACCTTC	CASSQDWTGAYDGYTF
TRBD2	TRBV20-1	many	TRBJ2-2	TGCAGTGCTGCGAGGACTAGCGGGAGCGGTGGGGAGCTGTTTTTT	CSAARTSGSGGELFF
-	TRBV2	many	TRBJ2-3	TGTGCCAGCAGTGATGGGAGTGACATAGATACGCAGTATTTT	CASSDGSDIDTQYF
-	TRBV27	many	TRBJ1-1	TGTGCCAGCAGTTTAGGACTGACTGGGACTGAAGCTTTCTTT	CASSLGLTGTEAFF
-	TRBV2	-	TRBJ2-1	TGTGCCAGCGGGGGTCGCGGTGAGCAGTTCTTC	CASGGRGEQFF
TRBD1	TRBV7-8	few	TRBJ2-1	TGTGCCAGCAGCTTAGGGGGCAGGGGGCTAGGTGAGCAGTTCTTC	CASSLGGRGLGEQFF
TRBD1	TRBV24-1	many	TRBJ2-7	TGTGCCACCAGTGTCGTCAAAGGGGACAGGGCTACCTACGAGCAGTACTTC	CATSVVKGDRATYEQYF
TRBD2	TRBV7-6	many	TRBJ2-5	TGTGCCAGCAGCTTAATGAGCGGGAGGGAGGAGACCCAGTACTTC	CASSLMSGREETQYF
-	TRBV19	few	TRBJ2-7	TGTGCCAGTAGTATAGAATCTGGGACGGTGGTGGGCGAGCAGTACTTC	CASSIESGTVVGEQYF
-	TRBV30	many	TRBJ2-1	TGTGCCTGGAGCCCCCCAGGTAGCTACAATGAGCAGTTCTTC	CAWSPPGSYNEQFF
-	TRBV7-9	many	TRBJ2-3	TGTGCCAGCAGCTTAGTCGGCCAGCCCGCAGATACGCAGTATTTT	CASSLVGQPADTQYF
-	TRBV3-1	few	TRBJ1-4	TGTGCCAGCAGCCAGAGAGGGAATAATGAAAAACTGTTTTTT	CASSQRGNNEKLFF
TRBD2	TRBV10-3	few	TRBJ2-7	TGTGCCATCAGTGAGTCCCGGACTAGAGGGATGGAGCAGTACTTC	CAISESRTRGMEQYF
TRBD1	TRBV20-1	-	TRBJ1-5	TGCAGTGCTAGATCGTCGACAGGGGCCGATCAGCCCCAGCATTTT	CSARSSTGADQPQHF
TRBD2	TRBV10-3	many	TRBJ2-5	TGTGCCATCAGTGGGCCGGGGGGCGGGAGGGCCGATTCAGAGACCCAGTACTTC	CAISGPGGGRADSETQYF
TRBD1	TRBV7-2	many	TRBJ1-6	TGTGCCAGCAGCTTCAGGACAGGGGGTTATAATTCACCCCTCCACTTT	CASSFRTGGYNSPLHF
-	TRBV11-3	-	TRBJ2-1	TGTGCCAGCAGCTTAGGGGGGACACCAGAGCAGTTCTTC	CASSLGGTPEQFF
TRBD1	TRBV11-2	many	TRBJ2-1	TGTGCCAGCAGCTTAGGTGGTATTGGACAGGGGTGGGAGCAGTTCTTC	CASSLGGIGQGWEQFF